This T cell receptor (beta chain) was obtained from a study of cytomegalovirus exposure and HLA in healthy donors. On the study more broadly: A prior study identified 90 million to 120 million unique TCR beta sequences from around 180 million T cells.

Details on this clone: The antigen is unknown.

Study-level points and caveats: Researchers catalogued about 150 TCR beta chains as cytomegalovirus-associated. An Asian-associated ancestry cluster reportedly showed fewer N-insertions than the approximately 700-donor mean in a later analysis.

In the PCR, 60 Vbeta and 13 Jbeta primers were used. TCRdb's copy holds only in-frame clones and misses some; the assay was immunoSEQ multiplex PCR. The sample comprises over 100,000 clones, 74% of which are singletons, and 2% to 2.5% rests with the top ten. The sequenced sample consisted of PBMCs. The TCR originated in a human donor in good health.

This CDR3 is CASSLGSIATGELFF. CDR3 nucleotide sequence: TGCGCCAGCAGCCTAGGATCAATTGCCACCGGGGAGCTGTTTTTT. This sequence joins TRBV5-1 and TRBJ2-2, with D unclear. This CDR3 region has 15 residues. Germline CDR1 and CDR2: SGHRS and YFSETQ. Trimming stripped 4 bases from V and 4 bases from J, with 14 bases between.